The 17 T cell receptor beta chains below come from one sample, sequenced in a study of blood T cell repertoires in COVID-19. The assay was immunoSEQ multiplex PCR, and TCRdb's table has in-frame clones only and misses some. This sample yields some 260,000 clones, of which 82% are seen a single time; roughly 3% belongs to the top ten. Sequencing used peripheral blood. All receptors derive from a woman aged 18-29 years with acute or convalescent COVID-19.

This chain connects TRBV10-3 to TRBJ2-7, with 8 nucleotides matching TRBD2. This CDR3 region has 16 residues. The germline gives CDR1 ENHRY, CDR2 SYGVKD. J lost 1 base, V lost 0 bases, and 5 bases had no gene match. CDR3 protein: CAISESTASGSYEQYF. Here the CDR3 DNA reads TGTGCCATCAGTGAGTCGACGGCTAGCGGGTCCTACGAGCAGTACTTC.

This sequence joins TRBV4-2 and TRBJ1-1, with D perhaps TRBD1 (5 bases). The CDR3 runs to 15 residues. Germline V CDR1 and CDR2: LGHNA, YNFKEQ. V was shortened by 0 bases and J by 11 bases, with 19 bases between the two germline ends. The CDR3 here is CASSQDYSSGITAFF. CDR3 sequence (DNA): TGTGCCAGCAGCCAAGATTACTCGTCAGGGATTACGGCTTTCTTT.

CDR3 sequence reads: CASSPLGQGSGGYTF. Here the CDR3 DNA reads TGTGCCAGCAGTCCCCTGGGACAGGGTAGCGGAGGCTACACCTTC. The chain links TRBV28 to TRBJ1-2; 9 nucleotides agree with TRBD1. Germline V CDR1 and CDR2: MDHEN, SYDVKM. With V trimmed by 5 bases and J by 8 bases, 12 bases remained unmatched. This CDR3 region has 15 residues.

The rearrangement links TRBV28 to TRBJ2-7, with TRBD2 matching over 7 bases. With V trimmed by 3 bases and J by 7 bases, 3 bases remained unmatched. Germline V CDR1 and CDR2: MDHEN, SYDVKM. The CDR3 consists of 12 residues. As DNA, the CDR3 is TGTGCCAGCAGTTTCACTAGCGTTGAGCAGTACTTC. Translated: CASSFTSVEQYF.

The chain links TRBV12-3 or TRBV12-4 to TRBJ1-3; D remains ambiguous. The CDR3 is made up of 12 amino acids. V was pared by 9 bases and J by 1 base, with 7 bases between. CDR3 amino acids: CASPGSGNTIYF. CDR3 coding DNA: TGTGCCAGTCCGGGATCTGGAAACACCATATATTTT.

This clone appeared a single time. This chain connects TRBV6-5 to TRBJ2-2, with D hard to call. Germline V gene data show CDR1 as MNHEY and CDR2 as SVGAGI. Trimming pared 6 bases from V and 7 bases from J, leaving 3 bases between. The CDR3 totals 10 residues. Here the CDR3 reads CASSHGELFF. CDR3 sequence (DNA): TGTGCCAGCAGCCACGGGGAGCTGTTTTTT.

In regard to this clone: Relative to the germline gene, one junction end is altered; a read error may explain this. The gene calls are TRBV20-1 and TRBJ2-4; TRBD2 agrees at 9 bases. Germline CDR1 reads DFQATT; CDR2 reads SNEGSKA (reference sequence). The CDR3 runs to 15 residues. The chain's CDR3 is CSASRPGLAKDIQYF. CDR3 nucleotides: TGCAGTGCTAGTCGCCCGGGACTAGCCAAAGACATTCAGTACTTC.

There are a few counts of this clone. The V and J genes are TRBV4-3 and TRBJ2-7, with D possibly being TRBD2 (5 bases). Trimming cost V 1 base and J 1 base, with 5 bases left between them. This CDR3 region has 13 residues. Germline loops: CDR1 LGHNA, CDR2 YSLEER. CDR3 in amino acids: CASSQGTSYEQYF. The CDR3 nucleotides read TGCGCCAGCAGCCAAGGGACTTCCTACGAGCAGTACTTC.

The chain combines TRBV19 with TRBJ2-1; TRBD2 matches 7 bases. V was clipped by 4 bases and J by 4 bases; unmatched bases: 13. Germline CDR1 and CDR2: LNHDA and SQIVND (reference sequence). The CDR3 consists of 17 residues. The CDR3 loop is CASSREGASSGYNEQFF. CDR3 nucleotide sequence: TGTGCCAGTAGTAGGGAGGGAGCATCCTCGGGATACAATGAGCAGTTCTTC. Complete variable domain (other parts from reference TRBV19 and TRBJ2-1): DGGITQSPKYLFRKEGQNVTLSCEQNLNHDAMYWYRQDPGQGLRLIYYSQIVNDFQKGDIAEGYSVSREKKESFPLTVTSAQKNPTAFYLCASSREGASSGYNEQFFGPGTRLTVL.

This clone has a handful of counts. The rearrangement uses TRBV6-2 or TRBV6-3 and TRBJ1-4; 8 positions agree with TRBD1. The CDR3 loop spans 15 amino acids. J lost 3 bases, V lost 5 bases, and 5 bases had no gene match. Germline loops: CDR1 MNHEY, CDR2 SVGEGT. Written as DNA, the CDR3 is TGTGCCAGCAGTGACCAGGGGGCTGCTAATGAAAAACTGTTTTTT. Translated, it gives CASSDQGAANEKLFF.

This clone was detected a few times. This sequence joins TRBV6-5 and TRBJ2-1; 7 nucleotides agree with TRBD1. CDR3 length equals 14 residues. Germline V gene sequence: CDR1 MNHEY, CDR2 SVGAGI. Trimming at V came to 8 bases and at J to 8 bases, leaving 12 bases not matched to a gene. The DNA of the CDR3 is TGTGCCAGCGGAAACAGGGGTGGTAGAGATGAGCAGTTCTTC. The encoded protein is CASGNRGGRDEQFF.

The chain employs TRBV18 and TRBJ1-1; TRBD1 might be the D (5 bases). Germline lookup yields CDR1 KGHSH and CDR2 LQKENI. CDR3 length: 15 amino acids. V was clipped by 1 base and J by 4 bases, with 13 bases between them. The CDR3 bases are TGTGCCAGCTCACCACGTCGGGGACTGTTCACTGAAGCTTTCTTT. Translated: CASSPRRGLFTEAFF.

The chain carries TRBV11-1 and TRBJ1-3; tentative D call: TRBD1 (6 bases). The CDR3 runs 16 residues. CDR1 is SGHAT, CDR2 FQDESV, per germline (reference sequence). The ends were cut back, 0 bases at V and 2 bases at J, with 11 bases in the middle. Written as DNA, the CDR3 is TGTGCCAGCAGCTTAGCCGTGACAGGAGCTGGAAACACCATATATTTT. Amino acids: CASSLAVTGAGNTIYF.

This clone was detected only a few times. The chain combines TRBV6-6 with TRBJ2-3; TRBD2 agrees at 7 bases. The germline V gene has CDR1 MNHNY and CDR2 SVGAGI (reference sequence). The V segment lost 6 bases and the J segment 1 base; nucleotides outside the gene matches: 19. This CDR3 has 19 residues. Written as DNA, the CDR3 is TGTGCCAGCAGCTCCTTTTCGGTGCGGGAGAGTTGGGGCACAGATACGCAGTATTTT. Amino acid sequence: CASSSFSVRESWGTDTQYF.

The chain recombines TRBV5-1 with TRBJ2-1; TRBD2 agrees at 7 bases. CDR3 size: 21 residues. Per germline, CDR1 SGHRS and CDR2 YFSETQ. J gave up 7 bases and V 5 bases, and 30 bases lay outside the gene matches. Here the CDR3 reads CASRPHLAQPLASTAPNEQFF. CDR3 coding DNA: TGCGCCAGCAGACCCCATCTCGCCCAACCACTAGCGAGCACCGCCCCTAATGAGCAGTTCTTC.

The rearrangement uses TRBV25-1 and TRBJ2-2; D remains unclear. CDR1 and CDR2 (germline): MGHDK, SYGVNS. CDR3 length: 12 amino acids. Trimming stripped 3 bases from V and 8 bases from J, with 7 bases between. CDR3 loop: CASSDSRGELFF. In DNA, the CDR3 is TGTGCCAGCAGTGATTCCCGGGGGGAGCTGTTTTTT. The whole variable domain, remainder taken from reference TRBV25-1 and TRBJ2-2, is EADIYQTPRYLVIGTGKKITLECSQTMGHDKMYWYQQDPGMELHLIHYSYGVNSTEKGDLSSESTVSRIRTEHFPLTLESARPSHTSQYLCASSDSRGELFFGEGSRLTVL.

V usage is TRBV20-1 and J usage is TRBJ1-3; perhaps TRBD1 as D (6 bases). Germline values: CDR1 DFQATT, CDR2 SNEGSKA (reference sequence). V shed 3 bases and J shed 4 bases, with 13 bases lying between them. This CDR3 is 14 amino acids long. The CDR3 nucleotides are TGCAGTGCTAGTGACAAGGGGGAGGGAAACACCATATATTTT. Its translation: CSASDKGEGNTIYF.